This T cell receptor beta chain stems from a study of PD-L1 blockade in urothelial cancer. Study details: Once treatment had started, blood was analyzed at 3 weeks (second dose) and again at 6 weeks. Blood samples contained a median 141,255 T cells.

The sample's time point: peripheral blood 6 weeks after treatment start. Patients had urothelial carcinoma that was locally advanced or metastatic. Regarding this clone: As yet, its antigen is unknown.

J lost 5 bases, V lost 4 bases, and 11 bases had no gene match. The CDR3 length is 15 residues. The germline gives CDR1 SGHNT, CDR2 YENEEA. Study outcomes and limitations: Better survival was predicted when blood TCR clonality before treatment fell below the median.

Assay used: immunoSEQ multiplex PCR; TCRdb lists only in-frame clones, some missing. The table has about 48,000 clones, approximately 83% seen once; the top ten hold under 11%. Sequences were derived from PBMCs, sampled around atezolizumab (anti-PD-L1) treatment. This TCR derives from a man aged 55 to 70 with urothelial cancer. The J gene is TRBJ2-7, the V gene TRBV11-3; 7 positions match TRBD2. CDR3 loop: CASSSLGRVVDEQYF. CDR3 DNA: TGTGCCAGCAGCTCCCTTGGGAGGGTCGTGGACGAGCAGTACTTC.